These 24 T cell receptor beta chains came from one sample sequenced in a study of shared clonotypes between healthy human individuals. Sequencing used immunoSEQ multiplex PCR; TCRdb keeps in-frame clones, though not all of them. The table lists about 2.1 million clones, around 93% of them singletons. CD45RO-negative CD8 cells positively selected for CCR7 made up the naive population, which excluded terminally differentiated effector memory CD45RA+ cells. Sequenced: naive CD8+ T cells from PBMCs. The receptors stem from a man aged 18 to 35 in good health. Some clones in this sample may be carry-over from other donors' samples.

The chain is built from TRBV29-1 and TRBJ2-2; D unclear. The CDR3 is 15 residues long. Germline CDR1 SQVTM, CDR2 ANQGSEA. The V end was cut by 1 base, the J end by 1 base, with 10 bases between. CDR3 protein: CSVEAPVRNTGELFF. In DNA, the CDR3 is TGCAGCGTTGAAGCCCCAGTGAGGAACACCGGGGAGCTGTTTTTT.

The J gene is TRBJ1-2, the V gene TRBV6-4; 10 bases are shared with TRBD1. This CDR3 contains 14 residues. Trimming at V came to 4 bases and at J to 6 bases, leaving 5 bases not matched to a gene. Germline lookup yields CDR1 MRHNA and CDR2 SNTAGT. CDR3 DNA sequence: TGTGCCAGCAGTGGGGGACAGGGGCTAGATGGCTACACCTTC. This sequence encodes CASSGGQGLDGYTF.

As regards this clone: In the same sample, other DNA sequences code for this CDR3. The rearrangement links TRBV2 to TRBJ2-7, with no clear D. V lost 0 bases, J lost 3 bases, and 6 bases lay in between. Germline-derived CDR1 and CDR2 are SNHLY and FYNNEI. This CDR3 contains 13 residues. This CDR3 reads CASSEARGYEQYF. CDR3 bases: TGTGCCAGCAGTGAAGCGCGAGGCTACGAGCAGTACTTC. Using reference TRBV2 and TRBJ2-7 for the parts outside the CDR3, the full variable domain is EPEVTQTPSHQVTQMGQEVILRCVPISNHLYFYWYRQILGQKVEFLVSFYNNEISEKSEIFDDQFSVERPDGSNFTLKIRSTKLEDSAMYFCASSEARGYEQYFGPGTRLTVT.

This clone turned up a few times. The V gene is TRBV4-1, the J gene TRBJ1-4; TRBD1 is a possible D gene (6 bases). Germline V gene data show CDR1 as MGHRA and CDR2 as YSYEKL. The V and J ends lost 5 bases and 0 bases respectively, with 10 bases between them. This CDR3 has 15 amino acids. The CDR3 loop is CASSRRQATNEKLFF. The CDR3, as DNA: TGCGCCAGCAGCAGACGACAGGCAACTAATGAAAAACTGTTTTTT.

This clone was counted a few times. This sample includes further DNA sequences coding for the same CDR3. The gene calls are TRBV19 and TRBJ1-1; D unclear. The germline V gene has CDR1 LNHDA and CDR2 SQIVND (reference sequence). V shed 3 bases and J shed 3 bases, with 8 bases lying between them. The CDR3 is made up of 13 amino acids. The DNA for the CDR3 is TGTGCCAGTAGTATCGGGAGATACACTGAAGCTTTCTTT. This translates into CASSIGRYTEAFF.

The chain combines TRBV29-1 with TRBJ2-3, with D possibly matching TRBD2 (5 bases). The CDR3 consists of 12 residues. In germline, CDR1 is SQVTM, CDR2 ANQGSEA. V lost 4 bases and J lost 3, with 8 bases in between. CDR3 DNA sequence: TGCAGCGTTGTGGAGGAGACAGATACGCAGTATTTT. This encodes CSVVEETDTQYF.

This rearrangement joins TRBV5-4 to TRBJ2-1; D possibly corresponds to TRBD2 (6 bases). The ends were cut back, 3 bases at V and 2 bases at J, with 12 bases in the middle. The CDR3 spans 15 residues. The germline V gene encodes CDR1 SGHNT and CDR2 YYREEE (reference sequence). CDR3 amino acids: CASSSYPGAYNEQFF. As DNA, the CDR3 is TGTGCCAGCAGCTCGTACCCGGGAGCCTACAATGAGCAGTTCTTC.

This chain uses TRBV4-1 with TRBJ2-3, with 13 bases identical to TRBD2. Germline values: CDR1 MGHRA, CDR2 YSYEKL. Trimming cost V 6 bases and J 0 bases; bases outside gene matches: 9. There are 18 residues in the CDR3. The CDR3 bases are TGCGCCAGCAGTGAGACTAGCGGGAGGACCACTAGCACAGATACGCAGTATTTT. It yields the protein CASSETSGRTTSTDTQYF.

The V gene is TRBV19, the J gene TRBJ2-4; TRBD2 is a possible D gene (5 bases). Germline CDR1 LNHDA, CDR2 SQIVND (reference sequence). V lost 1 base and J lost 0, with 10 bases in between. The CDR3 runs to 16 residues. The CDR3 coding sequence is TGTGCCAGTAGTATAGGGGCCGGGGTAGCCAAAAACATTCAGTACTTC. Translated: CASSIGAGVAKNIQYF. Drawing the rest from reference TRBV19 and TRBJ2-4, the complete variable domain is DGGITQSPKYLFRKEGQNVTLSCEQNLNHDAMYWYRQDPGQGLRLIYYSQIVNDFQKGDIAEGYSVSREKKESFPLTVTSAQKNPTAFYLCASSIGAGVAKNIQYFGAGTRLSVL.

J is TRBJ2-3 and V is TRBV9, with 14 bases that match TRBD2. Unmatched junction bases numbered 3, after V lost 4 bases and J lost 5 bases. The CDR3 extends over 15 amino acids. CDR1 is SGDLS and CDR2 is YYNGEE in the germline V gene. The CDR3 DNA reads as TGTGCCAGCAGCCCAGGGACTAGCGGGAGAGATACGCAGTATTTT. Protein sequence: CASSPGTSGRDTQYF. The whole variable domain, filled in from reference TRBV9 and TRBJ2-3, reads DSGVTQTPKHLITATGQRVTLRCSPRSGDLSVYWYQQSLDQGLQFLIQYYNGEERAKGNILERFSAQQFPDLHSELNLSSLELGDSALYFCASSPGTSGRDTQYFGPGTRLTVL.

The V gene is TRBV5-4, the J gene TRBJ1-1; D is unresolved. CDR1 SGHNT and CDR2 YYREEE come from the germline V gene (reference sequence). V lost 4 bases and J lost 4, with 14 bases in between. The CDR3 has 14 amino acids. CDR3 DNA: TGTGCCAGCAGCCCTTTTCTCAAGGTCACTGAAGCTTTCTTT. This encodes CASSPFLKVTEAFF.

In its sample, this clone was seen once. This CDR3 is CASSVKGSNYGYTF. The DNA for the CDR3 is TGTGCCAGCAGTGTGAAGGGGTCTAACTATGGCTACACCTTC. This chain connects TRBV6-1 to TRBJ1-2; weak D call: TRBD1 (5 bases). The CDR3 has 14 residues. Trimming left V 4 bases short and J 0 bases short, with 9 bases between. Looked up from germline, CDR1 is MNHNS and CDR2 is SASEGT.

The chain combines TRBV19 with TRBJ2-1; weak D call: TRBD1 (6 bases). V was trimmed by 4 bases and J by 5 bases, leaving 15 bases between them. This CDR3 comprises 15 residues. The germline V gene encodes CDR1 LNHDA and CDR2 SQIVND (reference sequence). CDR3 in DNA: TGTGCCAGTAGTACCGGACCGGGACACCACAATGAGCAGTTCTTC. This gives the protein CASSTGPGHHNEQFF. Based on the CDR3 plus reference TRBV19 and TRBJ2-1, the full variable domain is DGGITQSPKYLFRKEGQNVTLSCEQNLNHDAMYWYRQDPGQGLRLIYYSQIVNDFQKGDIAEGYSVSREKKESFPLTVTSAQKNPTAFYLCASSTGPGHHNEQFFGPGTRLTVL.

J is TRBJ1-2 and V is TRBV6-5; 8 bases are a match to TRBD1. CDR3 size: 15 residues. The V and J ends lost 3 bases and 6 bases, in that order; junction bases with no gene match: 9. Per the germline V gene, CDR1 is MNHEY and CDR2 is SVGAGI. CDR3 protein: CASSYHGAGGDGYTF. DNA of the CDR3: TGTGCCAGCAGTTATCACGGGGCAGGGGGCGATGGCTACACCTTC.

This sequence joins TRBV13 and TRBJ2-1; D is uncertain. Germline V gene data show CDR1 as PRHDT and CDR2 as FYEKMQ (reference sequence). Trimming removed 4 bases at V and 2 bases at J, with 12 bases between. The CDR3 is 15 amino acids. CDR3 region: CASSSATRTYNEQFF. The CDR3 DNA reads TGTGCCAGCAGCTCCGCGACTCGAACCTACAATGAGCAGTTCTTC.

The V call is TRBV4-3, the J call TRBJ2-7; D not resolved. V was shortened by 8 bases and J by 0 bases, with 17 bases between the two germline ends. This CDR3 has 15 residues. Germline V gene data show CDR1 as LGHNA and CDR2 as YSLEER. Here the CDR3 DNA reads TGCGCCAGCGCAACGGGCTGGGCCGACTCCTACGAGCAGTACTTC. Its translation is CASATGWADSYEQYF.

The rearrangement links TRBV27 to TRBJ2-1, with D uncertain. In germline, CDR1 is MNHEY, CDR2 SMNVEV (reference sequence). The CDR3 has 13 amino acids. Trimming pared 9 bases from V and 5 bases from J, leaving 14 bases between. This CDR3 is CASYGDGNNEQFF. The CDR3 DNA follows: TGTGCCAGTTATGGGGATGGGAACAATGAGCAGTTCTTC.

The V call is TRBV19, the J call TRBJ1-2; D ambiguous. V gave up 1 base and J gave up 5 bases, with 14 bases separating them. CDR3 length: 15 residues. Germline CDR1 reads LNHDA; CDR2 reads SQIVND (reference sequence). CDR3 in DNA: TGTGCCAGTAGTATAGTTGAAATAACCGGATATGGCTACACCTTC. Protein: CASSIVEITGYGYTF. Together with reference TRBV19 and TRBJ1-2, the CDR3 gives the full variable domain: DGGITQSPKYLFRKEGQNVTLSCEQNLNHDAMYWYRQDPGQGLRLIYYSQIVNDFQKGDIAEGYSVSREKKESFPLTVTSAQKNPTAFYLCASSIVEITGYGYTFGSGTRLTVV.

The chain is built from TRBV7-8 and TRBJ2-7; D gene uncertain. Deletions cut 5 bases from V and 6 bases from J, with 17 bases between. The germline V gene has CDR1 SGHVS and CDR2 FQNEAQ. CDR3 length: 14 residues. The CDR3 loop reads CASSPIRWGSEQYF. CDR3 DNA: TGTGCCAGCAGCCCAATACGTTGGGGTTCCGAGCAGTACTTC.

This chain joins TRBV7-2 and TRBJ2-1; unclear D gene. Germline-derived CDR1 and CDR2 are SGHTA and FQGNSA. V lost 2 bases and J lost 5, with 16 bases in between. CDR3 size: 16 residues. The CDR3 nucleotides are TGTGCCAGCAGCTTACCCGACCAGCGACTCGACAATGAGCAGTTCTTC. Protein product: CASSLPDQRLDNEQFF.

The V and J genes are TRBV30 and TRBJ1-5, with D perhaps matching TRBD1 (6 bases). The V gene's germline CDR1 is GTSNPN and CDR2 SVGIG (reference sequence). The CDR3 is 18 amino acids. V gave up 1 base and J gave up 2 bases, with 21 bases separating them. The CDR3: CAWSGGDKYVRGNQPQHF. CDR3 DNA sequence: TGTGCCTGGAGTGGAGGGGACAAATACGTAAGGGGCAATCAGCCCCAGCATTTT.

J is TRBJ2-5 and V is TRBV11-2; TRBD2 matches at 7 bases. The V gene's germline CDR1 is SGHAT and CDR2 FQNNGV. Losses at the gene ends were 1 base for V and 5 bases for J; bases not matched to a gene: 4. CDR3 length: 14 amino acids. CDR3: CASSLVVGGETQYF. The CDR3 coding sequence is TGTGCCAGCAGCTTAGTGGTGGGGGGGGAGACCCAGTACTTC. The entire variable domain, with the rest obtained from reference TRBV11-2 and TRBJ2-5, is as follows: EAGVAQSPRYKIIEKRQSVAFWCNPISGHATLYWYQQILGQGPKLLIQFQNNGVVDDSQLPKDRFSAERLKGVDSTLKIQPAKLEDSAVYLCASSLVVGGETQYFGPGTRLLVL.

The chain carries TRBV27 and TRBJ2-1; weak D call: TRBD1 (6 bases). V was cut by 3 bases and J by 7 bases, with 22 bases left in between. This CDR3 comprises 17 residues. Germline-derived CDR1 and CDR2 are MNHEY and SMNVEV (reference sequence). The CDR3 protein is CASSLPTISGVVNEQFF. CDR3 bases: TGTGCCAGCAGTTTGCCAACGATCTCAGGGGTTGTAAATGAGCAGTTCTTC.

This sequence joins TRBV27 and TRBJ2-5, with 7 bases matching TRBD2. The DNA end is a closer match to TRBJ2-7, so the J assignment may be wrong. CDR3 length: 15 amino acids. Germline CDR1 and CDR2: MNHEY and SMNVEV (reference sequence). The CDR3: CASSQRREGWYEQYF. CDR3 nucleotides: TGTGCCAGCAGCCAACGCAGGGAGGGCTGGTACGAGCAGTACTTC.